Below, one TCR beta chain is given with its context. The antigen remains unidentified. One junction end disagrees with the germline gene, perhaps due to a read error. This sample was included in a study of cytotoxic CD8 clonotypes in ibrutinib-treated CLL. Assay used: immunoSEQ multiplex PCR; TCRdb lists only in-frame clones, some missing. The sample includes a few hundred thousand clones, 80% of them seen just once. The study, taken as a whole, reports: Starting clonality was above that of age-matched healthy donors and tracked circulating CD8+ T-cell counts. Among the clonotypes, public ones were uncommon and contracted or held stable on treatment.

The CDR3 is 15 residues long. Germline CDR1 PRHDT, CDR2 FYEKMQ (reference sequence). This specimen was PBMCs, taken before ibrutinib treatment. The TCR originated in a human donor with chronic lymphocytic leukemia. J is TRBJ1-2 and V is TRBV13; D uncertain. Here the CDR3 DNA reads TGTGCCAGCAGCCTAGGCGGACGGACTAACTATGGCTACACCTTC. This codes for CASSLGGRTNYGYTF.